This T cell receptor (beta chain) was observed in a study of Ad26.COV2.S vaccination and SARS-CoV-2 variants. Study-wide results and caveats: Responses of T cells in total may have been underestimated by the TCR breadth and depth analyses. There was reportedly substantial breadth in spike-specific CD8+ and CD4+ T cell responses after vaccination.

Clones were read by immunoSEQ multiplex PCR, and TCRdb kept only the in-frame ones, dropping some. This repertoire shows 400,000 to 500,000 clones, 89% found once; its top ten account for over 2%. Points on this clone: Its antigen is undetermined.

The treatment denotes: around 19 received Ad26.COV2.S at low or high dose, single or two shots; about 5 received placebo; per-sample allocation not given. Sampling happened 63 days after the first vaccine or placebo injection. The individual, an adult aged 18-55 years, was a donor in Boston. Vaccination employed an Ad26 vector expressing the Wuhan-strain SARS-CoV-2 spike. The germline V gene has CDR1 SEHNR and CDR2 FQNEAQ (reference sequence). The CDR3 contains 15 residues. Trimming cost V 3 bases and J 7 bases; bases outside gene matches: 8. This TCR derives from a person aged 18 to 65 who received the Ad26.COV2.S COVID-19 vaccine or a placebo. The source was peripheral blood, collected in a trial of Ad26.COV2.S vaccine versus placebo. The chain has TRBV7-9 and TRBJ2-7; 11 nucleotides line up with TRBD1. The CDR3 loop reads CASSLGTGGLKEQYV. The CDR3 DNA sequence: TGTGCCAGCAGCTTGGGGACAGGGGGTTTGAAGGAGCAGTACGTC.